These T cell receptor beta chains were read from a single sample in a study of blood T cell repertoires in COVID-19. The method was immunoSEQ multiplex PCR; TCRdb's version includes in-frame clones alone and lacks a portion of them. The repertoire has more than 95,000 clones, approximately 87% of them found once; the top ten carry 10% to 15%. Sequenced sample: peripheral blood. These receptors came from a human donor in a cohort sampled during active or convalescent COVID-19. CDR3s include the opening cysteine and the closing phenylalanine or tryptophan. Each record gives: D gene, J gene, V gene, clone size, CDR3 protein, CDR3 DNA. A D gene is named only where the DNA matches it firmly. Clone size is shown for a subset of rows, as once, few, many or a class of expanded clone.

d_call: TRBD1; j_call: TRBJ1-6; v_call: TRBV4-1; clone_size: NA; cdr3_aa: CASSQTGTASSPLHF; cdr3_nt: TGCGCCAGCAGCCAAACCGGGACAGCCTCCTCACCCCTCCACTTT
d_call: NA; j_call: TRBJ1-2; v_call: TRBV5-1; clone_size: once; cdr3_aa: CASSLFGGRGYGYTF; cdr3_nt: TGCGCCAGCAGCTTGTTCGGGGGTCGCGGCTATGGCTACACCTTC
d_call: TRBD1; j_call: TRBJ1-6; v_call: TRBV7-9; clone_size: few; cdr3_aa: CASSPGQGNSPLHF; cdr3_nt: TGTGCCAGCAGCCCGGGACAGGGAAATTCACCCCTCCACTTT
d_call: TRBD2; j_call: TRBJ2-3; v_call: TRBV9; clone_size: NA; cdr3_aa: CASGGLAGADTQYF; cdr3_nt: TGTGCCAGCGGAGGGCTAGCGGGGGCAGATACGCAGTATTTT
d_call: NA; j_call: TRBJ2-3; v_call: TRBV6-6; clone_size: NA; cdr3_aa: CASSYGRDTQYF; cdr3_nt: TGTGCCAGCAGTTATGGTAGAGATACGCAGTATTTT
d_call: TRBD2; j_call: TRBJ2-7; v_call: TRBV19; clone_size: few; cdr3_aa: CASSIGGELYSEQYF; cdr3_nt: TGTGCCAGTAGTATCGGGGGGGAACTCTACTCCGAGCAGTACTTC
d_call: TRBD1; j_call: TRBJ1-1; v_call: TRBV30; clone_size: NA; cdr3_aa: CAWRIQGAATEAFF; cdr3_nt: TGTGCCTGGAGGATACAGGGGGCTGCGACTGAAGCTTTCTTT
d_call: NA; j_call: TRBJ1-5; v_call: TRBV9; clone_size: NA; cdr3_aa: CASSVAGNNQPQHF; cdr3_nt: TGTGCCAGCAGCGTAGCAGGGAACAATCAGCCCCAGCATTTT
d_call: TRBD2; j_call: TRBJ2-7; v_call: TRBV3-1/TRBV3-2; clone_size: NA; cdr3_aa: CASSQAAGLVYEQYF; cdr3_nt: TGTGCCAGCAGCCAGGCGGCGGGACTAGTCTACGAGCAGTACTTC
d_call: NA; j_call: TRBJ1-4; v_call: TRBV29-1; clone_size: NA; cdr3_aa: CSVLSPGSNEKLFF; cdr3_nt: TGCAGCGTTTTGTCACCGGGGTCTAATGAAAAACTGTTTTTT
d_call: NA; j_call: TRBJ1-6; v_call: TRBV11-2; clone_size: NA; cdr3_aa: CASSLTRGRSPLHF; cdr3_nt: TGTGCCAGCAGCTTAACCAGGGGAAGATCACCCCTCCACTTT
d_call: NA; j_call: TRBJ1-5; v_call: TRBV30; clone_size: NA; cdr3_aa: CAWSRGLNQPQHF; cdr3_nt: TGTGCCTGGAGTCGGGGACTCAATCAGCCCCAGCATTTT
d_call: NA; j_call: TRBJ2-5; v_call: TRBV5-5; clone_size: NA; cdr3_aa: CASSLLASATQYF; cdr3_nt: TGTGCCAGCAGCTTGCTGGCTAGCGCGACCCAGTACTTC
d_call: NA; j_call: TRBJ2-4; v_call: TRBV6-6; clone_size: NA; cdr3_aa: CASTTPAGRNIQYF; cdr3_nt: TGTGCCAGCACTACTCCGGCGGGCCGGAACATTCAGTACTTC
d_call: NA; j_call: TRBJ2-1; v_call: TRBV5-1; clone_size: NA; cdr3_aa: CASSSAGAPYNEQFF; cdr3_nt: TGCGCCAGCAGCTCTGCGGGGGCCCCCTACAATGAGCAGTTCTTC
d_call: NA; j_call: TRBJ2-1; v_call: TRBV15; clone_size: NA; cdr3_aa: CATSRHFPGTKQFF; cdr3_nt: TGTGCCACCAGCAGACATTTTCCCGGGACAAAGCAGTTCTTC
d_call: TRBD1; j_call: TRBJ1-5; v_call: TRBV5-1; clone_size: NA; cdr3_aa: CASSPIGTEEGQPQHF; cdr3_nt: TGCGCCAGCAGCCCCATCGGGACAGAGGAGGGTCAGCCCCAGCATTTT
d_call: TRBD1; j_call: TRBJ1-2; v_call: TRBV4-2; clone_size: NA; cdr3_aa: CASSHGDRGYGYTF; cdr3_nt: TGTGCCAGCAGCCATGGAGACAGGGGCTATGGCTACACCTTC
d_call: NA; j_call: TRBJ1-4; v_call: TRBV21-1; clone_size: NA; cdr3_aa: CASRAPPEQERPAGEKLFF; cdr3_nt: TGTGCCAGCCGAGCGCCGCCCGAACAGGAAAGACCGGCTGGTGAAAAACTGTTTTTT
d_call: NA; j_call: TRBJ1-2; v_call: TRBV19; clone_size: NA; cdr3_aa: CASSSPGDYTF; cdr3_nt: TGTGCCAGTAGTTCGCCCGGTGACTACACCTTC
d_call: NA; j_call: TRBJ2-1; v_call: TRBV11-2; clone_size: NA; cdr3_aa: CASKPPGVNEQFF; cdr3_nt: TGTGCCAGCAAACCTCCAGGGGTGAATGAGCAGTTCTTC
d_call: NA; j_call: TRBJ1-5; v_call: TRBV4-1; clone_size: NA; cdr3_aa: CASSQAGDGNQPQHF; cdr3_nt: TGCGCCAGCAGCCAAGCAGGGGACGGCAATCAGCCCCAGCATTTT
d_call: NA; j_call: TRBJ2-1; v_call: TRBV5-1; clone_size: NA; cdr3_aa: CASTTGEDSYNEQFF; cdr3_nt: TGCGCCAGCACTACAGGGGAGGACTCCTACAATGAGCAGTTCTTC
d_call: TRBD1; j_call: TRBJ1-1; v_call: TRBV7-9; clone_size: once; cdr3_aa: CASAQGRKDTEAFF; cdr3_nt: TGTGCCAGCGCACAGGGGAGAAAGGACACTGAAGCTTTCTTT
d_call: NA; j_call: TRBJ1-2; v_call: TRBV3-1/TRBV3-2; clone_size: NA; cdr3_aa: CASSQPNRAENYGYTF; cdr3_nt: TGTGCCAGCAGCCAACCGAACAGGGCTGAAAACTATGGCTACACCTTC
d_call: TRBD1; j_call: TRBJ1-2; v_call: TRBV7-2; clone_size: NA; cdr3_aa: CASSQGQGANYGYTF; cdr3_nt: TGTGCCAGCAGCCAAGGACAGGGGGCAAACTATGGCTACACCTTC
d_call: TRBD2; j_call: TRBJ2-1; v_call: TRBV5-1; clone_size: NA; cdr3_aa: CASSSQRGDYNEQFF; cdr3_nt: TGCGCCAGCAGCTCACAGCGGGGGGACTACAATGAGCAGTTCTTC
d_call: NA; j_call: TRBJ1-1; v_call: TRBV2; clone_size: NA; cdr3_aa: CASKLERTEAFF; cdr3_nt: TGTGCCAGTAAGCTCGAGAGGACTGAAGCTTTCTTT
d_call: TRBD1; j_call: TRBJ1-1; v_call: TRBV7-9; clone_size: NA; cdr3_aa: CASQTGGMNTEAFF; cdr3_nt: TGTGCCAGCCAGACAGGGGGCATGAACACTGAAGCTTTCTTT
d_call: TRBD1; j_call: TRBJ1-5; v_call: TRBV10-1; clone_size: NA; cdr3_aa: CASSEETGWDQPQHF; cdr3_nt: TGCGCCAGCAGCGAGGAGACAGGGTGGGATCAGCCCCAGCATTTT
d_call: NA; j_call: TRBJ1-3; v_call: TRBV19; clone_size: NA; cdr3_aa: CASSTTGGSGNTIYF; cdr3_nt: TGTGCCAGTAGTACGACGGGAGGCTCTGGAAACACCATATATTTT
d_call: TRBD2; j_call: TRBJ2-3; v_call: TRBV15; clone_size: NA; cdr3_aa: CATSRENSGGEQRDTQYF; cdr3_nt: TGTGCCACCAGCAGAGAAAATAGCGGGGGGGAACAACGTGATACGCAGTATTTT
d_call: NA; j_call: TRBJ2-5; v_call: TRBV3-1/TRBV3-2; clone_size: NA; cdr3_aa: CASSPGVRETQYF; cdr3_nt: TGTGCCAGCAGTCCGGGGGTGCGGGAGACCCAGTACTTC
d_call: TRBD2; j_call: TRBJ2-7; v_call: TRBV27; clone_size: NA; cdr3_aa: CASTTVAGGPYEQYF; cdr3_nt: TGTGCCAGCACAACAGTAGCGGGGGGTCCCTACGAGCAGTACTTC
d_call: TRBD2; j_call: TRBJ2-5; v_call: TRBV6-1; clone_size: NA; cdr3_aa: CASSGQRLAGVQETQYF; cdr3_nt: TGTGCCAGCAGTGGACAACGGTTAGCGGGGGTCCAGGAGACCCAGTACTTC
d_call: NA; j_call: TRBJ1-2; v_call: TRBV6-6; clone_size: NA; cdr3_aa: CASAATDSNYGYTF; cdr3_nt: TGTGCCAGCGCGGCCACGGACTCTAACTATGGCTACACCTTC
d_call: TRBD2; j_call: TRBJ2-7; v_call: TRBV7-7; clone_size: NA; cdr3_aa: CASSPGLAGGSYEQYF; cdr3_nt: TGTGCTAGCAGCCCTGGACTAGCGGGGGGCTCCTACGAGCAGTACTTC
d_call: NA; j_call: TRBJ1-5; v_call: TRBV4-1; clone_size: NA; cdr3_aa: CASSPTEYSNQPQHF; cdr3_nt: TGCGCCAGCAGCCCCACAGAATATAGCAATCAGCCCCAGCATTTT
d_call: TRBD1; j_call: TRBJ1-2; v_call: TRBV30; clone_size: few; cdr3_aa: CAWSLGGQGPYGYTF; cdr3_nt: TGTGCCTGGAGTCTCGGGGGACAGGGGCCCTATGGCTACACCTTC
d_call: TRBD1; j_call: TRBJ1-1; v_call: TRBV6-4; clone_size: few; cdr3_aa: CASSDPTRQGENTEAFF; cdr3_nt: TGTGCCAGCAGTGACCCTACCCGACAGGGTGAAAACACTGAAGCTTTCTTT
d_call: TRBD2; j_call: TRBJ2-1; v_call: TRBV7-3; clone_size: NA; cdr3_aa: CASSSSPGLVTENEQFF; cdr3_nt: TGTGCCAGCAGCTCATCCCCGGGACTAGTAACTGAGAATGAGCAGTTCTTC
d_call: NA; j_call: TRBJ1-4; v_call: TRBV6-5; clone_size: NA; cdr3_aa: CASSYSPGEKLFF; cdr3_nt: TGTGCCAGCAGTTACTCGCCGGGGGAAAAACTGTTTTTT
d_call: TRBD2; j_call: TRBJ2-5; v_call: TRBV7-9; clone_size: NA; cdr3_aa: CASSLGPRRGESETQYF; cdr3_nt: TGTGCCAGCAGCTTAGGGCCCCGGCGGGGGGAATCAGAGACCCAGTACTTC
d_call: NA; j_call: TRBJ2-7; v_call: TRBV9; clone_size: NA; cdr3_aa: CASSVAAGYEQYF; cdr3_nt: TGTGCCAGCAGCGTAGCTGCCGGGTACGAGCAGTACTTC